This TCR beta chain was sequenced for a study of T cell responses to AZD1222 COVID-19 vaccine. Trimming pared 3 bases from V and 9 bases from J, leaving 12 bases between. Germline loops: CDR1 LNHNV, CDR2 YYDKDF (reference sequence). CDR3 length: 13 residues. TCRdb's table, derived via immunoSEQ multiplex PCR, lists solely in-frame clones and lacks some. The sample includes approximately 81,000 clones, under 90% of them seen just once. Second-dose groups at about 4 or about 12 weeks were pooled. Study observations and caveats: Repertoires were obtained solely post-peak T cell response. At baseline, seropositivity was found in only 5 to 7 AZD1222 recipients. Dominant at 160-218 and 743-854, vaccine-associated CD4 TCRs also spanned spike.

As concerns this clone: Its antigen is as yet unknown.

Sequencing was performed on peripheral blood, taken 28 days after the second AZD1222 dose. This TCR came from an adult who received the AZD1222 COVID-19 vaccine. The rearrangement joins TRBV15 to TRBJ2-1, with D hard to call. CDR3 sequence: CATSSLLFTEQFF. The CDR3 bases are TGTGCCACCAGCAGCCTATTATTTACTGAGCAGTTCTTC.